These 25 T cell receptor beta chains originate from one sample sequenced in a study of control samples from healthy donors and cancer patients. Data came from immunoSEQ multiplex PCR; TCRdb stores just in-frame clones and leaves some out. The sample lists about 130,000 clones; roughly nine tenths were seen once. Sequenced material: blood. All receptors come from a man younger than 30 in good health.

V and J are TRBV19 and TRBJ2-7; TRBD1 agrees at 9 bases. Germline V gene lookup returns CDR1 LNHDA and CDR2 SQIVND (reference sequence). The CDR3 covers 14 residues. The V gene end was trimmed by 6 bases and the J gene end by 8 bases; junction bases not matched to a gene: 11. The CDR3 DNA is TGTGCCAGTAGCGAATCCCGGGACAGGGAGAAGCAGTACTTC. Residues: CASSESRDREKQYF.

A remark on this clone: One end of the junction does not line up with germline, which may come from a read error. The chain combines TRBV9 with TRBJ1-4; D is uncertain. The germline CDR1 and CDR2 sequences are SGDLS and YYNGEE. The CDR3 loop spans 14 amino acids. CDR3 amino acids: CASSVARIARKTVF. For the CDR3, the DNA is TGTGCCAGCAGCGTAGCTAGGATCGCCAGGAAAACTGTTTTT.

This chain joins TRBV6-2 or TRBV6-3 and TRBJ1-5; D may be TRBD1 (5 bases). V dropped 3 bases and J dropped 9 bases, with 6 bases sitting between them. Germline V CDR1 and CDR2: MNHEY, SVGEGT. The CDR3 length is 11 residues. As DNA, the CDR3 is TGTGCCAGCAGTTATCAGGGGCCCCAGCATTTT. It yields the protein CASSYQGPQHF.

The chain uses TRBV2 and TRBJ2-7; maybe TRBD2 (5 bases). The V gene's germline CDR1 is SNHLY and CDR2 FYNNEI. The length of the CDR3 is 14 residues. Trimming shortened V by 6 bases and J by 1 base, and 13 bases separated the two germline ends. The CDR3 sequence: CASSGVSGSYEQYF. DNA for the CDR3: TGTGCCAGCAGCGGGGTTTCGGGTTCCTACGAGCAGTACTTC.

This chain joins TRBV5-1 and TRBJ1-1; possible D gene TRBD1, 5 bases. V was pared by 3 bases and J by 1 base, with 13 bases between. This CDR3 comprises 15 residues. Germline loops: CDR1 SGHRS, CDR2 YFSETQ. This CDR3 reads CASSSGPTGNTEAFF. The CDR3 DNA follows: TGCGCCAGCAGCTCGGGACCAACAGGGAACACTGAAGCTTTCTTT.

The rearrangement joins TRBV30 to TRBJ2-3; TRBD1 aligns across 10 bases. J gave up 5 bases and V 2 bases, and 4 bases lay outside the gene matches. Germline values: CDR1 GTSNPN, CDR2 SVGIG (reference sequence). This CDR3 has 14 amino acids. The CDR3, as DNA: TGTGCCTGGAGTTGGACAGGGGGAGAAGATACGCAGTATTTT. This translates into CAWSWTGGEDTQYF.

J is TRBJ2-1 and V is TRBV5-1; tentatively, D is TRBD1 (6 bases). V was shortened by 7 bases and J by 5 bases, with 13 bases between the two germline ends. The germline gives CDR1 SGHRS, CDR2 YFSETQ. CDR3 size: 13 residues. For the CDR3, the DNA is TGCGCCAGCTATACAGGGACAAACAATGAGCAGTTCTTC. Its translation: CASYTGTNNEQFF.

In this sample, this clone turned up a few times. The chain recombines TRBV24-1 with TRBJ2-2, with D maybe TRBD1 (5 bases). This CDR3 is built from 14 residues. From germline, CDR1 is KGHDR and CDR2 SFDVKD. Trimming stripped 4 bases from V and 2 bases from J, with 7 bases between. CDR3 sequence: CATSDDSNTGELFF. In nucleotides, the CDR3 is TGTGCCACCAGTGACGACAGCAACACCGGGGAGCTGTTTTTT.

The genes are TRBV2 and TRBJ2-1, with 9 bases identical to TRBD2. Germline lookup yields CDR1 SNHLY and CDR2 FYNNEI. The CDR3 runs 14 residues. V was pared by 8 bases and J by 5 bases, with 7 bases of the junction left unmatched. The CDR3 loop reads CASARLAADNEQFF. Here the CDR3 DNA reads TGTGCCAGCGCGAGACTAGCGGCCGACAATGAGCAGTTCTTC.

The rearrangement uses TRBV18 and TRBJ1-1; D unclear. The germline gives CDR1 KGHSH, CDR2 LQKENI. This CDR3 contains 14 residues. The germline V and J ends were trimmed by 3 bases and 0 bases, with 8 bases remaining between them. The CDR3 DNA reads as TGTGCCAGCTCACCGAGATCGATGAACACTGAAGCTTTCTTT. It specifies CASSPRSMNTEAFF.

The J gene is TRBJ1-6, the V gene TRBV30, with 10 bases aligning to TRBD1. This CDR3 comprises 15 residues. The germline V gene encodes CDR1 GTSNPN and CDR2 SVGIG (reference sequence). After removal of 0 bases from V and 10 bases from J, the junction contained 6 bases not matched to a gene. In nucleotides, the CDR3 is TGTGCCTGGAGTGTACTCGGGGACAGGGGATCACCCCTCCACTTT. It encodes CAWSVLGDRGSPLHF. The full variable domain, rest sourced from reference TRBV30 and TRBJ1-6, is SQTIHQWPATLVQPVGSPLSLECTVEGTSNPNLYWYRQAAGRGLQLLFYSVGIGQISSEVPQNLSASRPQDRQFILSSKKLLLSDSGFYLCAWSVLGDRGSPLHFGNGTRLTVT.

V is TRBV28 and J is TRBJ1-2; D gene unclear. V was trimmed by 10 bases and J by 0 bases, leaving 6 bases between them. Germline V lookup: CDR1 MDHEN, CDR2 SYDVKM. The CDR3 is made up of 11 amino acids. CDR3 sequence (DNA): TGTGCCAACGCCGCTAACTATGGCTACACCTTC. This gives the protein CANAANYGYTF.

This chain joins TRBV5-4 and TRBJ2-5, with D tentatively TRBD2 (7 bases). The CDR3 is 14 residues long. V was shortened by 6 bases and J by 2 bases, with 14 bases between the two germline ends. The germline V gene has CDR1 SGHNT and CDR2 YYREEE (reference sequence). The CDR3 is CASTEGGGQETQYF. The DNA of the CDR3 is TGTGCCAGCACCGAGGGGGGGGGTCAAGAGACCCAGTACTTC.

The chain couples TRBV30 to TRBJ1-4; no firm D call. Germline V gives CDR1 GTSNPN, CDR2 SVGIG (reference sequence). Trimming left V 0 bases short and J 0 bases short, with 11 bases between. CDR3 length: 16 amino acids. This CDR3 is CAWSVSGGTTNEKLFF. The CDR3 nucleotides are TGTGCCTGGAGTGTCTCGGGTGGCACAACTAATGAAAAACTGTTTTTT.

This clone was seen more than once but under ten times. The gene calls are TRBV18 and TRBJ2-7; 11 bases agree with TRBD1. The germline gives CDR1 KGHSH, CDR2 LQKENI. The CDR3 runs 16 residues. V was clipped by 1 base and J by 2 bases; unmatched bases: 4. The CDR3 here is CASSPRGQGAAYEQYF. The DNA for the CDR3 is TGTGCCAGCTCACCACGCGGACAGGGGGCGGCCTACGAGCAGTACTTC.

V gene TRBV6-5 combines with J gene TRBJ1-1; the D gene is possibly TRBD1 (6 bases). The CDR3 contains 14 residues. Germline V lookup: CDR1 MNHEY, CDR2 SVGAGI. V was clipped by 7 bases and J by 1 base, with 13 bases between them. CDR3: CASKEGVQNTEAFF. The CDR3 DNA follows: TGTGCCAGCAAAGAGGGGGTTCAGAACACTGAAGCTTTCTTT.

V is TRBV6-5 and J is TRBJ2-6, with a weak D call TRBD1 (5 bases). The CDR3 extends over 15 amino acids. Germline CDR1 and CDR2: MNHEY and SVGAGI. The ends were cut back, 6 bases at V and 3 bases at J, with 12 bases in the middle. CDR3: CASSYAGFGANVLTF. DNA for the CDR3: TGTGCCAGCAGCTACGCAGGGTTTGGGGCCAACGTCCTGACTTTC.

The rearrangement joins TRBV11-2 to TRBJ1-2; 8 nucleotides align to TRBD1. Germline V CDR1 and CDR2: SGHAT, FQNNGV. This CDR3 region has 15 residues. Trimming cost V 0 bases and J 3 bases; bases outside gene matches: 3. CDR3 in DNA: TGTGCCAGCAGCTTAGATCCAGGGGGCTACTATGGCTACACCTTC. Protein: CASSLDPGGYYGYTF.

The chain links TRBV19 to TRBJ1-1; 7 bases agree with TRBD1. The CDR3 loop spans 15 amino acids. V lost 7 bases, J lost 4 bases, and 12 bases stayed unmatched. CDR1 is LNHDA and CDR2 is SQIVND in the germline V gene (reference sequence). CDR3 amino acids: CASTRGGQPVTEAFF. The CDR3 coding sequence is TGTGCCAGTACCCGGGGGGGACAGCCAGTCACTGAAGCTTTCTTT.

This chain joins TRBV6-5 and TRBJ2-7; the D is unclear. Germline V lookup: CDR1 MNHEY, CDR2 SVGAGI. V was cut by 11 bases and J by 2 bases, with 13 bases left in between. The CDR3 runs 12 residues. The CDR3 loop reads CAADPGPYEQYF. CDR3 bases: TGTGCCGCCGACCCGGGTCCCTACGAGCAGTACTTC.

The CDR3 sequence: CASSEDGRNTDTQYF. Written as DNA, the CDR3 is TGTGCCAGCAGTGAAGACGGGAGGAACACAGATACGCAGTATTTT. This sequence joins TRBV2 and TRBJ2-3, with 7 positions matching TRBD2. V lost 1 base, J lost 2 bases, and 3 bases stayed unmatched. This CDR3 is 15 amino acids long. Germline CDR1 reads SNHLY; CDR2 reads FYNNEI. Together with reference TRBV2 and TRBJ2-3, the CDR3 gives the full variable domain: EPEVTQTPSHQVTQMGQEVILRCVPISNHLYFYWYRQILGQKVEFLVSFYNNEISEKSEIFDDQFSVERPDGSNFTLKIRSTKLEDSAMYFCASSEDGRNTDTQYFGPGTRLTVL.

The V and J genes are TRBV20-1 and TRBJ2-1; D unresolved. The CDR3 extends over 11 amino acids. Trimming removed 3 bases at V and 9 bases at J, with 9 bases between. The germline CDR1 and CDR2 sequences are DFQATT and SNEGSKA (reference sequence). The CDR3 DNA follows: TGCAGTGCTAGGGGCTCGGTTGAGCAGTTCTTC. The encoded protein is CSARGSVEQFF.

This clone was counted ten times or more. The V and J genes are TRBV7-2 and TRBJ2-3; D ambiguous. The V gene lost 1 base and the J gene lost 2 bases, with 7 bases spanning the gap. In germline, CDR1 is SGHTA, CDR2 FQGNSA. The CDR3 loop spans 14 amino acids. As DNA, the CDR3 is TGTGCCAGCAGCTTAGATCCACTCACAGATACGCAGTATTTT. Translated, it gives CASSLDPLTDTQYF.

This clone came up once. The chain couples TRBV24-1 to TRBJ1-5, with unresolved D. The V end was cut by 5 bases, the J end by 4 bases, with 5 bases between. This CDR3 is built from 12 residues. Germline loops: CDR1 KGHDR, CDR2 SFDVKD. CDR3 in amino acids: CATSVGNQPQHF. In nucleotides, the CDR3 is TGTGCCACCAGTGTCGGGAATCAGCCCCAGCATTTT.

This chain uses TRBV4-2 with TRBJ1-5; D is ambiguous. The length of the CDR3 is 14 residues. V was trimmed by 0 bases and J by 7 bases, leaving 10 bases between them. Germline assignment: CDR1 LGHNA and CDR2 YNFKEQ. DNA of the CDR3: TGTGCCAGCAGCCAAGATCAATTTGGCCAGCCCCAGCATTTT. The encoded protein is CASSQDQFGQPQHF.